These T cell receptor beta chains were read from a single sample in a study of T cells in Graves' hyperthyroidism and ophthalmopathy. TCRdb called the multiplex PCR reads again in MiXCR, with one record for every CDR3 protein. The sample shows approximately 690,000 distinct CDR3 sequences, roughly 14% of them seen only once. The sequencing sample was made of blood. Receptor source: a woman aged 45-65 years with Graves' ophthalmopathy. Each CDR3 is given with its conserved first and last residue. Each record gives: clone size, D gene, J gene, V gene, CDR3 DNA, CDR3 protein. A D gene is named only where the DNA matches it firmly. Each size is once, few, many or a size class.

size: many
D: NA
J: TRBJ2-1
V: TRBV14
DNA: TGTGCCAGCAGCCAAGAAATCCCCGGTAGGCAGTTCTTC
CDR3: CASSQEIPGRQFF

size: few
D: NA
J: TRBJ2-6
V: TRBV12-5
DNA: TGTGCTAGTGCCCGTAATTTAGCTGGGGCCAACGTCCTGACTTTC
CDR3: CASARNLAGANVLTF

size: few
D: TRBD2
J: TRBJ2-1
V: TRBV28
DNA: TGTGCCAGCAGTCCCCCCGCGGGACTAGCGGACAATGAGCAGTTCTTC
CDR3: CASSPPAGLADNEQFF

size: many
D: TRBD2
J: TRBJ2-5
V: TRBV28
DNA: TGTGCCAGCAGTTCGGGACTAGCGGGCTGGGAGACCCAGTACTTC
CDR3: CASSSGLAGWETQYF

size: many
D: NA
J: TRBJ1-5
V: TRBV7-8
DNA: TGTGCCAGCAGCAATCAAGGGGGGAGCAATCAGCCCCAGCATTTT
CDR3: CASSNQGGSNQPQHF

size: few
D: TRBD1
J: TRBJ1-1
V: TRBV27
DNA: TGTGCCAGCAGTTTAACGACAGGGCCTGAAGCTTTCTTT
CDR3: CASSLTTGPEAFF

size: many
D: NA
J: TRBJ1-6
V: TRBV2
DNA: TGTGCCAGTGGTGGACAGTGGGAGAATTCACCCCTCCACTTT
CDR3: CASGGQWENSPLHF

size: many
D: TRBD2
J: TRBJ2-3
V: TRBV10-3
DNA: TGTGCCACCAATGGCCGACTAGCGGGAGTGGATACGCAGTATTTT
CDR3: CATNGRLAGVDTQYF

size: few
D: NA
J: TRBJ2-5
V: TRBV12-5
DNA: TGTGCTAGTGGTTACGGAGCCCAAGAGACCCAGTACTTC
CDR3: CASGYGAQETQYF

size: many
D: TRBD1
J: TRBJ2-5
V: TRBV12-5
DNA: TGTGCTAGTGGTTTGGTACAGGGGTACGGAGAGACCCAGTACTTC
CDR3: CASGLVQGYGETQYF

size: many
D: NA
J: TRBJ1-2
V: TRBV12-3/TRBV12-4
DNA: TGTGCCAGCAGTTTCGCGGGGAACTATGGCTACACCTTC
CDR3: CASSFAGNYGYTF

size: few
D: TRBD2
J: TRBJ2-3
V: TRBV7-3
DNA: TGTGCCAGCAGCTTAGAGCGCGGGAGGTTATCAGATACGCAGTATTTT
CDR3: CASSLERGRLSDTQYF

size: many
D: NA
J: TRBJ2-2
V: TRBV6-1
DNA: TGTGCCAGCAGCGCCCGGACAGAATCCACCGGGGAGCTGTTTTTT
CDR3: CASSARTESTGELFF

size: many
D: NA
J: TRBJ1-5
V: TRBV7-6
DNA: TGTGCCAGCAGCTTAGTTTTTGGGGAAATTAGCAATCAGCCCCAGCATTTT
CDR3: CASSLVFGEISNQPQHF

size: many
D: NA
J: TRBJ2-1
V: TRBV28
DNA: TGTGCCAGCAGTTCCCCCTGGGTCGTCAGCTCCTACAATGAGCAGTTCTTC
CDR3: CASSSPWVVSSYNEQFF

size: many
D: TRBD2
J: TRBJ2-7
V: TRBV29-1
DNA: TGCAGCGTTTCCGATCTAGCGGGAGGGCTTGGCGAGCAGTACTTC
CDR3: CSVSDLAGGLGEQYF

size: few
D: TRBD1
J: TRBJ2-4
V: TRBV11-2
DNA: TGTGCCAGCAGCTCCCCAACCGGGACAGGGGGCCTAAGGGGCAAAAACATTCAGTACTTC
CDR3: CASSSPTGTGGLRGKNIQYF

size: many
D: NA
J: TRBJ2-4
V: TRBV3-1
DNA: TGTGCCAGCAGCCAAAGCGTCAAAAACATTCAGTACTTC
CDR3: CASSQSVKNIQYF